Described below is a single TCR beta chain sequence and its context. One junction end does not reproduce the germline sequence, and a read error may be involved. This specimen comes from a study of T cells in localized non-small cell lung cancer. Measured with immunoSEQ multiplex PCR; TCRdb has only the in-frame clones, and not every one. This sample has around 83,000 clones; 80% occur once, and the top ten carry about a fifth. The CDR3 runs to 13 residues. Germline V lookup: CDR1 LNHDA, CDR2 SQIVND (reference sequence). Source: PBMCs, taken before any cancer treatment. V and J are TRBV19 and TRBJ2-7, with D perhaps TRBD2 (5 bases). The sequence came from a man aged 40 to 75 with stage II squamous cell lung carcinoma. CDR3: CACRGGGTYEQYF. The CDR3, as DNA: TGTGCCTGTAGAGGAGGTGGAACCTACGAGCAGTACTTC. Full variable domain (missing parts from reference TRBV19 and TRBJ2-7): DGGITQSPKYLFRKEGQNVTLSCEQNLNHDAMYWYRQDPGQGLRLIYYSQIVNDFQKGDIAEGYSVSREKKESFPLTVTSAQKNPTAFYLCACRGGGTYEQYFGPGTRLTVT.